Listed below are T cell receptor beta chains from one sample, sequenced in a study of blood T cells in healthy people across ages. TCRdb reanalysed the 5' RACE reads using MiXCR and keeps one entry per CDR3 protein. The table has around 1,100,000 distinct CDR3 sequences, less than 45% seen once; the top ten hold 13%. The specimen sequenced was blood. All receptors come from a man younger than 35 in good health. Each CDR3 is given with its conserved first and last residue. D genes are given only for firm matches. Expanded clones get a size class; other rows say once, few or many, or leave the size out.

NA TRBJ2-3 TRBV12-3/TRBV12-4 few CASSQGHGEEDTQYF TGTGCCAGCAGTCAAGGCCACGGGGAGGAAGATACGCAGTATTTT
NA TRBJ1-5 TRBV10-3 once CAISEYAEGNQPQHF TGTGCCATCAGTGAGTACGCGGAGGGCAATCAGCCCCAGCATTTT
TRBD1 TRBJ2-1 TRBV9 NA CASSPWTGGYCQQFF TGTGCCAGCAGCCCGTGGACAGGGGGCTACTGCCAGCAGTTCTTC
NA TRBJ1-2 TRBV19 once CASSIEGFLLYGYTF TGTGCCAGTAGTATAGAGGGTTTCCTACTCTATGGCTACACCTTC
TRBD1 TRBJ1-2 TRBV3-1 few CASSQEYRGEDGYTF TGTGCCAGCAGCCAAGAATACAGGGGAGAGGATGGCTACACCTTC
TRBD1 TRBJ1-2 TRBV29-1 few CSVKTDRDSPDYGYTF TGCAGCGTTAAAACGGACAGGGACTCCCCCGATTATGGCTACACCTTC
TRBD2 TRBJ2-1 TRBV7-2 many CASSLASGGANNEQFF TGTGCCAGCAGCTTAGCTAGCGGGGGGGCAAACAATGAGCAGTTCTTC
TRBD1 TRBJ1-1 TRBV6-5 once CASSYSGRQGDTEAFF TGTGCCAGCAGTTACTCCGGGCGACAGGGGGACACTGAAGCTTTCTTT
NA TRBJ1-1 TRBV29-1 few CSVAVQYTEAFF TGCAGCGTTGCAGTACAGTACACTGAAGCTTTCTTT
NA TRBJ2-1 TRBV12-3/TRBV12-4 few CASSQDSFNEQFF TGTGCCAGCAGTCAAGACAGTTTCAATGAGCAGTTCTTC
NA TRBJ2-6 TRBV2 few CASTSLRGGTGANVLTF TGTGCCAGCACCTCTCTTCGGGGTGGTACCGGGGCCAACGTCCTGACTTTC
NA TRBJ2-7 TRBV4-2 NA CASSQEDPGLSYNEQYF TGTGCCAGCAGCCAAGAAGATCCGGGGCTTAGCTACAATGAGCAGTACTTC
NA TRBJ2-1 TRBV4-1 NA CVSSQRDSGSYNEQFF TGCGTCAGCAGCCAAAGGGACTCCGGATCTTACAATGAGCAGTTCTTC
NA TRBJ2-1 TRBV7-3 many CASSNPQGRNEQFF TGTGCCAGCAGCAACCCACAGGGACGCAATGAGCAGTTCTTC
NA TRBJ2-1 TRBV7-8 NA CASSLDSWGGSYNEQFF TGTGCCAGCAGCTTAGATAGCTGGGGTGGGTCCTACAATGAGCAGTTCTTC
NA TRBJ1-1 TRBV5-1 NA CASSLKSLGTEAFF TGCGCCAGCAGCTTGAAAAGTTTGGGGACTGAAGCTTTCTTT
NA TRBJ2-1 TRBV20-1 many CSARGGGLYNEQFF TGCAGTGCTAGAGGTGGCGGGCTCTACAATGAGCAGTTCTTC
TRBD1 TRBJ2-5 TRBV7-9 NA CASSPRWGQGKQYF TGTGCCAGCAGCCCCCGTTGGGGACAGGGCAAGCAGTACTTC
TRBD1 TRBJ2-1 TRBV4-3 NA CASSHDRGPNEQFF TGCGCCAGCAGCCACGACAGGGGGCCTAATGAGCAGTTCTTC
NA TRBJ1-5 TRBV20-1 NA CSARLGGVYSNQPQHF TGCAGTGCTAGATTGGGGGGGGTTTATAGCAATCAGCCCCAGCATTTT
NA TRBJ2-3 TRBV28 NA CASSLDSAGDAQYF TGTGCCAGCAGCCTCGATAGTGCCGGAGATGCGCAGTATTTT
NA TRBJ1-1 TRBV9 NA CASSVSQSTEAFF TGTGCCAGCAGCGTATCCCAGAGCACTGAAGCTTTCTTT
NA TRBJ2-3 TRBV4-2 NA CASSQEGVGDTQYF TGTGCCAGCAGCCAAGAAGGGGTAGGAGATACGCAGTATTTT
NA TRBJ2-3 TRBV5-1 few CASSGDRSTDTQYF TGCGCCAGTAGCGGTGACAGGAGCACAGATACGCAGTATTTT
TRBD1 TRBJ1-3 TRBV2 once CASSAQGARNTIYF TGTGCCAGCAGTGCACAGGGGGCAAGAAACACCATATATTTT
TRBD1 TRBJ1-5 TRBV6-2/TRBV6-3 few CAHRQGSNQPQHF TGTGCCCATCGACAGGGAAGCAATCAGCCCCAGCATTTT
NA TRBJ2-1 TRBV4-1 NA CASSQEFDRLMNNEQFF TGCGCCAGCAGCCAGGAATTCGACAGGCTTATGAACAATGAGCAGTTCTTC
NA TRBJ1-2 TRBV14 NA CASSQEPGGYYGYTF TGTGCCAGCAGCCAAGAGCCTGGCGGCTACTATGGCTACACCTTC
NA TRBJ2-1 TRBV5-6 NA CASSPLNGEQFF TGTGCCAGCAGCCCGTTAAACGGTGAGCAGTTCTTC
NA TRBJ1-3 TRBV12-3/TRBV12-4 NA CASSSRSLGNTIYF TGTGCCAGCAGCTCCAGGTCCTTGGGAAACACCATATATTTT
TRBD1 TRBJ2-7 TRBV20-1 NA CSASELSRGRGHEQYF TGCAGTGCTAGCGAGCTCTCTAGGGGGCGAGGGCACGAGCAGTACTTC
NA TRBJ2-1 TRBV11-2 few CASSFGLEREQFF TGTGCCAGCAGCTTTGGTCTAGAGCGGGAGCAGTTCTTC
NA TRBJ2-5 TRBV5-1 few CASRIDWSQETQYF TGCGCCAGCAGAATTGACTGGTCCCAAGAGACCCAGTACTTC
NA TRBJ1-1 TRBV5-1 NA CASSLATIGGTEAFF TGCGCCAGCAGCTTGGCTACTATCGGGGGAACTGAAGCTTTCTTT
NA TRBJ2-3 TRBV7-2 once CASNQGFTDTQYF TGTGCCAGCAACCAAGGATTCACAGATACGCAGTATTTT
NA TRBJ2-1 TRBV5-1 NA CASTFLRTNNEQFF TGCGCCAGCACCTTTCTTCGTACCAACAATGAGCAGTTCTTC
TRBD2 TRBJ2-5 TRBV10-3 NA CAITRYRDYRQETQYF TGTGCCATCACGCGCTACCGGGACTATCGACAAGAGACCCAGTACTTC
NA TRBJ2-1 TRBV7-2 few CASSLLGQGTYNEQFF TGTGCCAGCAGCTTACTAGGTCAGGGGACTTACAATGAGCAGTTCTTC
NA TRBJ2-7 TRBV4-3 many CASSQDVGRLMGEQYF TGCGCCAGCAGCCAAGATGTAGGCAGGCTTATGGGGGAGCAGTACTTC
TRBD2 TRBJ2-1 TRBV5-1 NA CASSFPTSGEYNEQFF TGCGCCAGCAGCTTCCCCACTAGCGGGGAATACAATGAGCAGTTCTTC
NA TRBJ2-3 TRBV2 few CASSGDLPDTQYF TGTGCCAGCAGTGGGGATCTTCCCGATACGCAGTATTTT
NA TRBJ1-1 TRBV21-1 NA CASSKDRDPNTEAFF TGTGCCAGCAGCAAAGATAGAGACCCGAACACTGAAGCTTTCTTT
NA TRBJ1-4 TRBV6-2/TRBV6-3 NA CASSNQNEELFF TGTGCCAGCAGTAACCAGAATGAAGAACTGTTTTTT
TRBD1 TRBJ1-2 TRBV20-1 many CSAAGGSPKGYTF TGCAGTGCCGCAGGGGGGAGTCCTAAGGGCTACACCTTC
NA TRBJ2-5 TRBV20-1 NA CSARVRGAPQETQYF TGCAGTGCTAGAGTAAGGGGGGCCCCCCAAGAGACCCAGTACTTC
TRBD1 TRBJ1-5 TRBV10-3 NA CAISETTGGNQPQHF TGTGCCATCAGTGAGACGACAGGGGGCAATCAGCCCCAGCATTTT
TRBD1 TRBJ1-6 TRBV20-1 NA CSARDPETGGYNSPLHF TGCAGTGCTAGGGATCCAGAGACAGGGGGATATAATTCACCCCTCCACTTT
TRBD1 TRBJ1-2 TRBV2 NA CASNTGVEGYTF TGTGCCAGCAACACAGGGGTGGAAGGCTACACCTTC
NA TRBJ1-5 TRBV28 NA CASLGREPQPQHF TGTGCCAGCCTTGGCAGGGAACCTCAGCCCCAGCATTTT
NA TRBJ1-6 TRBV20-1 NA CSARDPLLGGNSPLHF TGCAGTGCTAGAGATCCCCTACTAGGTGGGAATTCACCCCTCCACTTT
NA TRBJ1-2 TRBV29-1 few CSAAIPTGRGYDYTF TGCAGCGCCGCAATACCGACAGGACGCGGGTATGACTACACCTTC
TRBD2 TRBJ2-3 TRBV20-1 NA CSLGGEGADTQYF TGCAGCCTCGGGGGGGAAGGCGCAGATACGCAGTATTTT
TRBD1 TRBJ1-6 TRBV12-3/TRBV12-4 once CASSLAPGQWSYNSPLHF TGTGCCAGCAGTTTAGCGCCGGGACAGTGGTCCTATAATTCACCCCTCCACTTT